This TCR beta chain was documented in a study of neurological immune-mediated disorders. TCRdb independently ran MiXCR on the 5' RACE reads; one entry per CDR3 protein. Of around 50,000 distinct CDR3 sequences detected, roughly 3.5% appear once; the ten largest clones hold about 3%. The CDR3 covers 15 residues. The germline CDR1 and CDR2 sequences are DFQATT and SNEGSKA (reference sequence). Losses at the gene ends were 5 bases for V and 3 bases for J; bases not matched to a gene: 3. This clonotype was detected ten times or more. PBMCs stored at -80 C, 2 million in total, were the source of the unsorted libraries.

The TCR comes from a woman aged 25 to 39 with multiple sclerosis. Specimen: PBMCs. The chain uses TRBV20-1 and TRBJ2-2; TRBD2 matches at 13 bases. This CDR3 reads CSAFGLAGDTGELFF. DNA of the CDR3: TGCAGTGCTTTTGGACTAGCGGGAGACACCGGGGAGCTGTTTTTT.